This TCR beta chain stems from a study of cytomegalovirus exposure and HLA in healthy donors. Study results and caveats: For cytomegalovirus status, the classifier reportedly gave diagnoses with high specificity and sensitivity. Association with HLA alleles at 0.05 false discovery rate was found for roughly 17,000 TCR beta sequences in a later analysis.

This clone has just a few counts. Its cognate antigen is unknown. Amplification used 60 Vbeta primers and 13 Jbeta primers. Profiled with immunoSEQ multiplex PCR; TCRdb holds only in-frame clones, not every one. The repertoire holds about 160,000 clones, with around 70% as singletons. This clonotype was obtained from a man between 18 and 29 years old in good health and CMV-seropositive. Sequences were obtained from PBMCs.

The CDR3 loop is CASSGLAEYNEQFF. CDR3 coding DNA: TGTGCCAGCAGTGGGCTAGCGGAGTACAATGAGCAGTTCTTC. J is TRBJ2-1 and V is TRBV6-5; 7 nucleotides line up with TRBD2. Germline trimming cut 5 bases from V and 4 bases from J; bases unmatched to any gene: 5. The CDR3 length is 14 residues. CDR1 and CDR2 (germline): MNHEY, SVGAGI.